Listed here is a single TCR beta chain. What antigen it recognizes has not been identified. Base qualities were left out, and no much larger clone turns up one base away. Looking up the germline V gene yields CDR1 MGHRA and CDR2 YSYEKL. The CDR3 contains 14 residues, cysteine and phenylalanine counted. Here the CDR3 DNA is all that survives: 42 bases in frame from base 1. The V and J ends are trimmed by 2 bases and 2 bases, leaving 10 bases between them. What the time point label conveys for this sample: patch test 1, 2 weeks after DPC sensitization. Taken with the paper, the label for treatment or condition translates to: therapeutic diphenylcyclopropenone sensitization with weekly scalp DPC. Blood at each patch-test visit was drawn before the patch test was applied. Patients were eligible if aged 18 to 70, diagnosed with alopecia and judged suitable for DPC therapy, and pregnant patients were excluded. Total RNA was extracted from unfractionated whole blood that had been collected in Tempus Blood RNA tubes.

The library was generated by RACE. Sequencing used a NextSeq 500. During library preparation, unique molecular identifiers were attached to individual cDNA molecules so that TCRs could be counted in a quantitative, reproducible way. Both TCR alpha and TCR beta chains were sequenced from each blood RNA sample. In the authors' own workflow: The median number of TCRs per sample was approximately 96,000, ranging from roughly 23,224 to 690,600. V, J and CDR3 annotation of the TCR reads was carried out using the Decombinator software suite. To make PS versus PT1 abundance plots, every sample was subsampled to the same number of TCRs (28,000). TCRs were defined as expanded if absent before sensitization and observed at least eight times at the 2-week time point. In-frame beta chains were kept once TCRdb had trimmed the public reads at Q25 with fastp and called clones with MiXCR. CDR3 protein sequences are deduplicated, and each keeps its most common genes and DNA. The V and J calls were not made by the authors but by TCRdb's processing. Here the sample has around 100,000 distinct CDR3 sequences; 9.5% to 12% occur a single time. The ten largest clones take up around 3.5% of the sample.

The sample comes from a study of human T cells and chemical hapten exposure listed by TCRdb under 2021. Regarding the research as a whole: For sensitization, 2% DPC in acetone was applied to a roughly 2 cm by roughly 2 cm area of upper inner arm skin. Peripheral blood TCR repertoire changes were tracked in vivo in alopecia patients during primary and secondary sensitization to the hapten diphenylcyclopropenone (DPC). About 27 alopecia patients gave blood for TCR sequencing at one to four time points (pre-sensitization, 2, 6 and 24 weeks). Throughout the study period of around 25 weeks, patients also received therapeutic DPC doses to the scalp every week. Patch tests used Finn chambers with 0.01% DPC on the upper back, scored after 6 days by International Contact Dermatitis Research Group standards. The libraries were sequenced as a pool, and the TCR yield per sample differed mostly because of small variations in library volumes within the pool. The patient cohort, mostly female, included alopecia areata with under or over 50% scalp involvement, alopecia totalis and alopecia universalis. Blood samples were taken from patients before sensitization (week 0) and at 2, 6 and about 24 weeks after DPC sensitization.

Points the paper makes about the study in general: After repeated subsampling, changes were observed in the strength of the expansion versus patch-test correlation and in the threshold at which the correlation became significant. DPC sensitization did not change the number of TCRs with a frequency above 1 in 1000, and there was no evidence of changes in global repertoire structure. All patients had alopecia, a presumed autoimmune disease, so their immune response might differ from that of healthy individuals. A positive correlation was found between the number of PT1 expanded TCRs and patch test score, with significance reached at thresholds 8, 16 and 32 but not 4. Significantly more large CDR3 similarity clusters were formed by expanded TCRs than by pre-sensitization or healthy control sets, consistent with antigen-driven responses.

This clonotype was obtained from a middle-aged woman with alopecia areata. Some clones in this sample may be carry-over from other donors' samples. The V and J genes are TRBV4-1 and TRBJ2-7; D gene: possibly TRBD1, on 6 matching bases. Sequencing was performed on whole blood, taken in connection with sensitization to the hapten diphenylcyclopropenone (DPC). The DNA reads TGCGCCAGCAGCCAATGGGACAAAGCCTACGAGCAGTACTTC. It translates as CASSQWDKAYEQYF.